These 27 T cell receptor beta chains share one sample of origin, sequenced in a study of T cell responses to AZD1222 COVID-19 vaccine. Clones were read by immunoSEQ multiplex PCR, and TCRdb kept only the in-frame ones, dropping some. This table holds about 56,000 clones, 75% to 90% found once. The source material was peripheral blood, sampled 28 days after the second AZD1222 dose. All receptors come from an adult who received the AZD1222 COVID-19 vaccine.

The chain couples TRBV6-5 to TRBJ1-1, with D hard to call. The length of the CDR3 is 15 residues. V lost 2 bases and J 1 base, leaving 11 bases between the germline ends. Germline V gives CDR1 MNHEY, CDR2 SVGAGI. As DNA, the CDR3 is TGTGCCAGCAGTTACAGTAGCTCGGGGAACACTGAAGCTTTCTTT. Translation: CASSYSSSGNTEAFF.

The rearrangement joins TRBV18 to TRBJ2-2; possibly TRBD1 or TRBD2 for D (7 bases each). This CDR3 is 16 amino acids long. From germline, CDR1 is KGHSH and CDR2 LQKENI. V was shortened by 4 bases and J by 6 bases, with 18 bases between the two germline ends. Written as DNA, the CDR3 is TGTGCCAGCTCACTGAGAGCGGGACAGCGTTCCGGGGAGCTGTTTTTT. Translating gives CASSLRAGQRSGELFF.

The chain uses TRBV7-2 and TRBJ2-5; D is perhaps TRBD2 (5 bases). The length of the CDR3 is 14 residues. V gave up 5 bases and J gave up 4 bases, with 14 bases separating them. Germline V CDR1 and CDR2: SGHTA, FQGNSA. The CDR3 DNA reads as TGTGCCAGCAGCCCCCGGGAAAACCGAGAGACCCAGTACTTC. Translating it yields CASSPRENRETQYF.

The chain carries TRBV28 and TRBJ1-6; 10 bases are shared with TRBD1. J gave up 14 bases and V 11 bases, and 9 bases lay outside the gene matches. In germline, CDR1 is MDHEN, CDR2 SYDVKM. The CDR3 length is 12 residues. CDR3 protein: CAHGQGVVSLHF. CDR3 in DNA: TGTGCCCATGGACAGGGGGTAGTATCCCTCCACTTT. Looking up the rest from reference TRBV28 and TRBJ1-6 gives the full variable domain: DVKVTQSSRYLVKRTGEKVFLECVQDMDHENMFWYRQDPGLGLRLIYFSYDVKMKEKGDIPEGYSVSREKKERFSLILESASTNQTSMYLCAHGQGVVSLHFGNGTRLTVT.

This clone has only a few counts. The same CDR3 can be traced to other DNA sequences in this sample. The chain is built from TRBV2 and TRBJ2-7; 9 nucleotides line up with TRBD1. V trimming: 7 bases; J trimming: 4 bases; junction bases outside the gene matches: 5. Germline CDR1 reads SNHLY; CDR2 reads FYNNEI. The CDR3 is 13 amino acids. CDR3 loop: CASTGTGSYEQYF. The CDR3 nucleotides are TGTGCCAGCACCGGGACAGGGAGTTACGAGCAGTACTTC.

V usage is TRBV19 and J usage is TRBJ2-7, with D hard to call. CDR3 length: 14 amino acids. CDR1 is LNHDA, CDR2 SQIVND, per germline (reference sequence). The V gene lost 0 bases and the J gene lost 1 base, with 7 bases spanning the gap. CDR3 in amino acids: CASSIDRASYEQYF. The CDR3 DNA reads TGTGCCAGTAGTATAGATCGGGCTTCCTACGAGCAGTACTTC.

The chain is built from TRBV7-2 and TRBJ2-5; 7 bases line up with TRBD2. Germline CDR1 SGHTA, CDR2 FQGNSA. V shed 2 bases, J shed 2 bases, and the junction held 8 bases outside the gene matches. This CDR3 spans 16 amino acids. CDR3 in amino acids: CASSLSGTPGQETQYF. CDR3 bases: TGTGCCAGCAGCTTAAGCGGGACCCCGGGGCAAGAGACCCAGTACTTC.

The V call is TRBV7-2, the J call TRBJ1-5; D unclear. Germline V gene sequence: CDR1 SGHTA, CDR2 FQGNSA. The CDR3 consists of 14 residues. V lost 6 bases and J lost 7, with 16 bases in between. CDR3 nucleotides: TGTGCCAGCAGACTGGGCCCCGAGGGCCAGCCCCAGCATTTT. Protein: CASRLGPEGQPQHF.

This chain joins TRBV7-9 and TRBJ1-5, with D perhaps TRBD1 (6 bases). The CDR3 extends over 17 amino acids. V lost 5 bases, J lost 0 bases, and 17 bases lay in between. CDR1 is SEHNR, CDR2 FQNEAQ, per germline (reference sequence). The CDR3 bases are TGTGCCAGCAGCCGCGTGGACAGCTCACTTAGCAATCAGCCCCAGCATTTT. Translating it yields CASSRVDSSLSNQPQHF.

This clone was picked up a small number of times. The CDR3, as DNA: TGTGCCAGCAGCCTCCATACCCAGGTCAACTATGGCTACACCTTC. This translates into CASSLHTQVNYGYTF. The chain has TRBV4-2 and TRBJ1-2; D gene uncertain. V was cut by 4 bases and J by 2 bases, with 14 bases left in between. The length of the CDR3 is 15 residues. Germline loops: CDR1 LGHNA, CDR2 YNFKEQ.

The chain links TRBV12-3 or TRBV12-4 to TRBJ2-5; D is undetermined. This CDR3 has 11 residues. Trimming shortened V by 6 bases and J by 5 bases, and 7 bases separated the two germline ends. CDR3 residues: CASSRSETQYF. The DNA for the CDR3 is TGTGCCAGCAGCCGATCGGAGACCCAGTACTTC.

This chain uses TRBV3-1 (or the pseudogene TRBV3-2) with TRBJ1-2; D is uncertain. The V gene's germline CDR1 is LGHDT and CDR2 YNNKEL (reference sequence). This CDR3 has 15 amino acids. V was shortened by 4 bases and J by 6 bases, with 18 bases between the two germline ends. DNA for the CDR3: TGTGCCAGCAGCCTTACTGGGGAGGGTCGAGATGGCTACACCTTC. Its protein is CASSLTGEGRDGYTF.

The chain is built from TRBV4-1 and TRBJ1-2; the D is unclear. V gave up 4 bases and J gave up 3 bases, with 12 bases separating them. Germline CDR1 and CDR2: MGHRA and YSYEKL. This CDR3 region has 14 residues. The CDR3 spells CASSPAESYYGYTF. The CDR3 nucleotides read TGCGCCAGCAGCCCAGCGGAGTCCTACTATGGCTACACCTTC.

V is TRBV27 and J is TRBJ1-2, with a weak D call TRBD1 (6 bases). Germline-derived CDR1 and CDR2 are MNHEY and SMNVEV (reference sequence). V lost 1 base and J 2 bases, leaving 20 bases between the germline ends. The CDR3 loop spans 18 amino acids. CDR3 bases: TGTGCCAGCAGTTTATTTGCAGGGGCCCGAGACTTGAACTATGGCTACACCTTC. As protein: CASSLFAGARDLNYGYTF.

The chain has TRBV5-4 and TRBJ1-2; no definite D call. CDR3 length equals 13 residues. Trimming removed 0 bases from V and 3 bases from J, with 6 bases in between. Per germline, CDR1 SGHNT and CDR2 YYREEE (reference sequence). As DNA, the CDR3 is TGTGCCAGCAGCTTGGATAGGGACTATGGCTACACCTTC. This gives the protein CASSLDRDYGYTF.

The J gene is TRBJ1-2, the V gene TRBV10-3; unclear D gene. V lost 4 bases and J lost 2, with 8 bases in between. CDR3 length equals 13 residues. From germline, CDR1 is ENHRY and CDR2 SYGVKD. CDR3 loop: CAISVEENYGYTF. The CDR3 region has the DNA TGTGCCATCAGTGTGGAAGAAAACTATGGCTACACCTTC.

V usage is TRBV6-6 and J usage is TRBJ1-5, with D unresolved. Trimming stripped 2 bases from V and 1 base from J, with 9 bases between. Germline lookup yields CDR1 MNHNY and CDR2 SVGAGI (reference sequence). This CDR3 is built from 15 residues. The CDR3 protein is CASSYPGRSNQPQHF. The DNA of the CDR3 is TGTGCCAGCAGTTACCCTGGCAGGAGCAATCAGCCCCAGCATTTT.

The V gene is TRBV28, the J gene TRBJ2-5; D remains ambiguous. The germline V gene has CDR1 MDHEN and CDR2 SYDVKM. Trimming left V 6 bases short and J 0 bases short, with 5 bases between. The CDR3 sequence is 12 residues long. CDR3 sequence: CASRPDQETQYF. DNA of the CDR3: TGTGCCAGCAGGCCAGACCAAGAGACCCAGTACTTC. Based on the CDR3 plus reference TRBV28 and TRBJ2-5, the full variable domain is DVKVTQSSRYLVKRTGEKVFLECVQDMDHENMFWYRQDPGLGLRLIYFSYDVKMKEKGDIPEGYSVSREKKERFSLILESASTNQTSMYLCASRPDQETQYFGPGTRLLVL.

This chain connects TRBV5-6 to TRBJ1-4; 9 bases are a match to TRBD1. V trimming: 2 bases; J trimming: 0 bases; junction bases outside the gene matches: 8. CDR3 size: 18 residues. Germline lookup yields CDR1 SGHDT and CDR2 YYEEEE. The CDR3 spells CASSLGQGSKATNEKLFF. The CDR3 nucleotides are TGTGCCAGCAGCTTAGGACAGGGGTCAAAGGCAACTAATGAAAAACTGTTTTTT.

V usage is TRBV6-4 and J usage is TRBJ2-3; 12 bases are shared with TRBD2. After removal of 5 bases from V and 4 bases from J, the junction contained 7 bases not matched to a gene. Per germline, CDR1 MRHNA and CDR2 SNTAGT. The length of the CDR3 is 16 residues. CDR3 residues: CASSNTRLAGADTQYF. In nucleotides, the CDR3 is TGTGCCAGCAGTAATACTCGACTAGCGGGGGCAGATACGCAGTATTTT.

V and J are TRBV7-8 and TRBJ2-2; a possible D gene is TRBD1 (5 bases). CDR3 length equals 14 residues. The V end lost 3 bases, the J end lost 4 bases, and 9 bases lay between the germline ends. Germline values: CDR1 SGHVS, CDR2 FQNEAQ. CDR3 nucleotide sequence: TGTGCCAGCAGCTTCGACAGAAGCACCGGGGAGCTGTTTTTT. This gives the protein CASSFDRSTGELFF.

The chain joins TRBV24-1 to TRBJ2-3, with 8 bases matching TRBD2. Germline V gene sequence: CDR1 KGHDR, CDR2 SFDVKD. The CDR3 loop spans 16 amino acids. Trimming removed 4 bases from V and 7 bases from J; junction bases left unmatched: 12. Here the CDR3 reads CATSDRLAGSGYTQYF. The CDR3 DNA is TGTGCCACCAGTGACAGATTAGCGGGGAGTGGATATACGCAGTATTTT.

In this sample, this clone turned up once. V usage is TRBV6-5 and J usage is TRBJ2-1; 10 bases line up with TRBD2. The CDR3 consists of 12 residues. CDR1 is MNHEY and CDR2 is SVGAGI in the germline V gene. DNA of the CDR3: TGTGCAGCTAGCGGGAGCAACAATGAGCAGTTCTTC. It specifies CAASGSNNEQFF.

The chain carries TRBV19 and TRBJ1-5; possible D gene TRBD1, 6 bases. The CDR3 sequence is 17 residues long. Per germline, CDR1 LNHDA and CDR2 SQIVND (reference sequence). Trimming took off 3 bases at V and 4 bases at J, with 19 bases between the two ends. In DNA form, the CDR3 reads TGTGCCAGTAGTATTTATTCGAGCGGGACACTGAATCAGCCCCAGCATTTT. It is translated as CASSIYSSGTLNQPQHF.

V and J are TRBV2 and TRBJ2-7; 13 bases align to TRBD2. Germline CDR1 and CDR2: SNHLY and FYNNEI. The V segment lost 6 bases and the J segment 7 bases; nucleotides outside the gene matches: 9. The CDR3 is 15 amino acids. CDR3 region: CASSSLAGGRGEQYF. In DNA, the CDR3 is TGTGCCAGCAGCTCACTAGCGGGAGGGCGTGGGGAGCAGTACTTC.

V and J are TRBV5-6 and TRBJ2-1; 7 nucleotides match TRBD2. Germline V gene lookup returns CDR1 SGHDT and CDR2 YYEEEE. CDR3 size: 15 residues. With V trimmed by 5 bases and J by 1 base, 6 bases remained unmatched. The CDR3 DNA reads TGTGCCAGCAGATCACACGGGGGGTCCTACAATGAGCAGTTCTTC. This sequence encodes CASRSHGGSYNEQFF.

The J gene is TRBJ1-1, the V gene TRBV6-5, with 7 nucleotides matching TRBD1. The ends lost 7 bases at V and 5 bases at J; junction bases unmatched: 7. This CDR3 is 13 amino acids long. Germline-derived CDR1 and CDR2 are MNHEY and SVGAGI. CDR3 residues: CASTGLRGTEAFF. As DNA, the CDR3 is TGTGCCAGCACTGGTCTCAGGGGGACTGAAGCTTTCTTT.